The clone carrying this TCR beta chain was seen more than once but under ten times. Uncontrolled infection, other autoimmune disease, pregnancy or lactation led to exclusion. This entry is derived from a study of T cells in Graves' hyperthyroidism and ophthalmopathy. The CDR3 extends over 12 amino acids. V was shortened by 4 bases and J by 7 bases, with 11 bases between the two germline ends. CDR1 is MDHEN, CDR2 SYDVKM, per germline. Amplified TCR beta CDR3 regions derived from RNA transcripts. Primed by the HTBI set, a first-round RT-PCR was run on the TCR CDR3. In TCRdb, the multiplex PCR reads were re-called with MiXCR into one record per CDR3 protein. The sample holds a few hundred thousand distinct CDR3 sequences, 15% to 17% seen once.

This receptor was identified in a woman between 25 and 40 years old with Graves' hyperthyroidism. The gene calls are TRBV28 and TRBJ2-7, with D unclear. The sequenced material came from blood. CDR3 nucleotides: TGTGCCAGCAGTTCTACAGTGGGGGAGCAGTACTTC. This codes for CASSSTVGEQYF.